These 9 T cell receptor beta chains came from one sample sequenced in a study of cytomegalovirus exposure and HLA in healthy donors. The primer mix had 60 Vbeta and 13 Jbeta primers. Some clones are missing from TCRdb's copy, which holds only in-frame ones; the method was immunoSEQ multiplex PCR. The sample contains about 140,000 clones, roughly three quarters of which appear only once. Sample: PBMCs. These receptors came from a woman aged 40 to 49 in good health and CMV-seronegative.

V and J are TRBV9 and TRBJ1-1; D perhaps matches TRBD1 (6 bases). Germline V gives CDR1 SGDLS, CDR2 YYNGEE. V lost 3 bases and J lost 2, with 11 bases in between. This CDR3 spans 14 amino acids. CDR3 protein: CASSEGRGNTEAFF. For the CDR3, the DNA is TGTGCCAGCAGCGAGGGCAGGGGAAACACTGAAGCTTTCTTT.

CDR3 region: CAITGQGVNTGELFF. The CDR3 nucleotides are TGTGCCATCACCGGACAGGGGGTAAACACCGGGGAGCTGTTTTTT. The chain carries TRBV10-3 and TRBJ2-2; 10 bases match TRBD1. Per the germline V gene, CDR1 is ENHRY and CDR2 is SYGVKD. The CDR3 has 15 residues. Trimming removed 7 bases from V and 2 bases from J; junction bases left unmatched: 4.

This sequence joins TRBV7-8 and TRBJ1-4; D perhaps matches TRBD1 (5 bases). In germline, CDR1 is SGHVS, CDR2 FQNEAQ. Trimming shortened V by 0 bases and J by 10 bases, and 15 bases separated the two germline ends. This CDR3 is 15 amino acids long. CDR3 sequence (DNA): TGTGCCAGCAGCTTAGCAGGGGTTCTGAAAGGAAAACTGTTTTTT. Protein: CASSLAGVLKGKLFF.

This clone was seen a handful of times. This chain uses TRBV5-6 with TRBJ1-1, with D uncertain. Trimming pared 2 bases from V and 4 bases from J, leaving 12 bases between. There are 14 residues in the CDR3. Germline-derived CDR1 and CDR2 are SGHDT and YYEEEE. The CDR3 here is CASSFAGLGTEAFF. Written as DNA, the CDR3 is TGTGCCAGCAGCTTCGCGGGTCTTGGCACTGAAGCTTTCTTT.

The V call is TRBV5-6, the J call TRBJ1-2; 7 bases line up with TRBD1. The CDR3 consists of 16 residues. V lost 2 bases and J lost 4; bases outside the gene matches: 11. CDR1 is SGHDT, CDR2 YYEEEE, per germline. This CDR3 reads CASSFASPGQRYGYTF. CDR3 nucleotide sequence: TGTGCCAGCAGCTTCGCCTCACCGGGACAGCGCTATGGCTACACCTTC.

The CDR3 nucleotides are TGTGCCAGCTCACCAAACAGTGCCCTAATAGCCAAAAACATTCAGTACTTC. It yields the protein CASSPNSALIAKNIQYF. This chain joins TRBV18 and TRBJ2-4; no clear D. CDR3 length equals 17 residues. V lost 2 bases and J lost 0, with 14 bases in between. Germline CDR1 KGHSH, CDR2 LQKENI.

The chain couples TRBV7-9 to TRBJ1-4; D is uncertain. Germline V gene sequence: CDR1 SEHNR, CDR2 FQNEAQ (reference sequence). V was pared by 3 bases and J by 5 bases, with 13 bases between. CDR3 length: 15 residues. The CDR3 is CASSFNPGGNEKLFF. Here the CDR3 DNA reads TGTGCCAGCAGCTTTAACCCTGGAGGCAATGAAAAACTGTTTTTT.

This rearrangement joins TRBV29-1 to TRBJ2-1; D is unresolved. This CDR3 has 14 residues. CDR1 SQVTM and CDR2 ANQGSEA come from the germline V gene. V dropped 6 bases and J dropped 10 bases, with 22 bases sitting between them. As DNA, the CDR3 is TGCAGCGTCGCACTTTCGACTTCTCATTGCGAGCAGTTCTTC. Its protein is CSVALSTSHCEQFF.

The rearrangement links TRBV7-8 to TRBJ2-7; TRBD2 agrees at 14 bases. This CDR3 contains 19 residues. Losses at the gene ends were 5 bases for V and 6 bases for J; bases not matched to a gene: 18. From germline, CDR1 is SGHVS and CDR2 FQNEAQ. The CDR3 protein is CASSPGLAGASAKNGEQYF. DNA for the CDR3: TGTGCCAGCAGCCCGGGACTAGCGGGGGCAAGTGCAAAGAACGGCGAGCAGTACTTC.